This TCR beta chain was sequenced in a study of blood T cell repertoires in COVID-19. Study as a whole: From T cells, B-cell-depleted T cells, or PBMCs came the material, which was cDNA or gDNA.

Participants, about 18 to 89 years old, spanned around 25 US areas. Which cohort a participant joined came from the clinical history participants gave. Authors' processing steps: Estimates of nucleated cell counts were drawn from the amplification of reference gene primers. Profiled with immunoSEQ multiplex PCR; TCRdb holds only in-frame clones, not every one. V, J and clone size are those of that table, while D and trimming were read from the DNA. The repertoire includes 200,000 to 250,000 clones, around nine tenths of them detected once, and approximately 3.7% sits in the top ten. This sequence was found in a woman under 40 who had been exposed to COVID-19. The sequencing sample was made of PBMCs or T cells enriched from blood (not recorded which).

The CDR3 sequence: CASSATRESDGYTF. CDR3 DNA: TGTGCCAGCAGCGCCACGCGGGAATCAGATGGCTACACCTTC. The V gene is TRBV3-1 (or the pseudogene TRBV3-2), the J gene TRBJ1-2; D remains unclear. V was clipped by 5 bases and J by 6 bases, with 16 bases between them. The germline CDR1 and CDR2 sequences are LGHDT and YNNKEL (reference sequence). This CDR3 is 14 amino acids long.